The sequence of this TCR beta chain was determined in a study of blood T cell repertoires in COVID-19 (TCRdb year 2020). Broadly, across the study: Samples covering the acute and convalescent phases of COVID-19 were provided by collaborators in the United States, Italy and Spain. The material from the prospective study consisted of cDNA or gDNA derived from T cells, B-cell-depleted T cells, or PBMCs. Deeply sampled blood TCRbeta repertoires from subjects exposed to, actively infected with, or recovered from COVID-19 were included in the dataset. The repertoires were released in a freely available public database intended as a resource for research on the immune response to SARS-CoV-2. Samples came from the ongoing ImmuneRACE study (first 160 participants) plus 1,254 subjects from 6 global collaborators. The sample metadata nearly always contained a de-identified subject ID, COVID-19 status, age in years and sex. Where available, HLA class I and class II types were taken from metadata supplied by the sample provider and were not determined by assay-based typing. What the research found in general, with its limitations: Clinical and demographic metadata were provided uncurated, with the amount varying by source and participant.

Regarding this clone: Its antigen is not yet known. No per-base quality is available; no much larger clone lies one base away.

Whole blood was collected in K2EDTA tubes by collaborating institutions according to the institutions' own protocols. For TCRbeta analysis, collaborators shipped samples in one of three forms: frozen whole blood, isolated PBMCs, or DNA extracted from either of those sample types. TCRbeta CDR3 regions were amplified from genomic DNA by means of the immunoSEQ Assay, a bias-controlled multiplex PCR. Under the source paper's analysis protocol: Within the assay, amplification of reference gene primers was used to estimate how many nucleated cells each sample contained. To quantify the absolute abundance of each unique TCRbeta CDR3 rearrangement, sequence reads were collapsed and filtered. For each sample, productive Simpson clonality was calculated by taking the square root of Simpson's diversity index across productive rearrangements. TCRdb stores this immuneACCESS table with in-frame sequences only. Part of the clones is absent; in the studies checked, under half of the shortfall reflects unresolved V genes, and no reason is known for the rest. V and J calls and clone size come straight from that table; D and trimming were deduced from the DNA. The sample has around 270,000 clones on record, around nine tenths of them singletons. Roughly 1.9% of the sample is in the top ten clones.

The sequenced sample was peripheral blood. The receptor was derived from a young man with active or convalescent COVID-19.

The nucleotide sequence reads TGTGCCAGCAGCGCCACAGGGGTCGGTGACACTGAAGCTTTCTTT. The translation is CASSATGVGDTEAFF. This sequence uses TRBV7-9 and TRBJ1-1; 7 central nucleotides agree with TRBD1. Based on the germline V gene (reference sequence), the CDR1 and CDR2 sequences are SEHNR and FQNEAQ. The CDR3 runs 15 residues from the cysteine to the phenylalanine. The CDR3 DNA has 45 bases and is translated from base 1. Trimming takes 5 bases off V and 3 bases off J; junction bases not matched to a gene: 9.